Below, one T cell receptor beta chain is given with its context. Its target is unknown. Generated by immunoSEQ multiplex PCR, the TCRdb table keeps only in-frame clones and is missing some. This table has 600,000 to 750,000 clones, less than 95% appearing once. The sample belongs to a study of shared clonotypes between healthy human individuals. Study findings and constraints: Relative to clonotypes present in all four donors, those not shared had lower generation probabilities.

Per the germline V gene, CDR1 is PRHDT and CDR2 is FYEKMQ (reference sequence). The CDR3 covers 16 residues. V shed 5 bases, J shed 2 bases, and the junction held 4 bases outside the gene matches. V is TRBV13 and J is TRBJ2-2, with 11 bases lining up with TRBD2. The sequence was obtained from a man aged 18 to 29 in good health. Some clones in this sample may be carry-over from other donors' samples. The sample comprised memory CD8+ T cells from PBMCs. Subset defined: CD45RO+ cells pooled with CCR7-negative TemRA cells. CDR3 loop: CASSRTSGPNTGELFF. The CDR3 DNA is TGTGCCAGCAGCCGGACTAGCGGGCCTAACACCGGGGAGCTGTTTTTT.